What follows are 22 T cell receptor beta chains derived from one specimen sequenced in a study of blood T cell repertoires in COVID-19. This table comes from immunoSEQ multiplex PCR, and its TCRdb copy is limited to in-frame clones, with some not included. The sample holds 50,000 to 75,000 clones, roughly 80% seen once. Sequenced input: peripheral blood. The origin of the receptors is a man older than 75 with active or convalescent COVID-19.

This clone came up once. CDR3 residues: CASSLTVLAYREQFF. CDR3 sequence (DNA): TGTGCCAGCAGCCTTACCGTACTAGCGTACCGTGAGCAGTTCTTC. The rearrangement joins TRBV7-2 to TRBJ2-1, with 7 bases identical to TRBD2. Germline trimming cut 5 bases from V and 9 bases from J; bases unmatched to any gene: 13. This CDR3 is built from 15 residues. Germline CDR1 and CDR2: SGHTA and FQGNSA.

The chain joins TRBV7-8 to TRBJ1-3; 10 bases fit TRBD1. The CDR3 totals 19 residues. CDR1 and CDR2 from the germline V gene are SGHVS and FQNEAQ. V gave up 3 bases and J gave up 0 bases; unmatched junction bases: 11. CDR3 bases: TGTGCCAGCAGCTTGGTCCGGGACAGGGGCCCGTACTCTGGAAACACCATATATTTT. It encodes CASSLVRDRGPYSGNTIYF.

CDR3: CASSGGYSGSDEQFF. CDR3 coding DNA: TGTGCCAGCAGCGGGGGATATAGCGGGAGCGATGAGCAGTTCTTC. The rearrangement joins TRBV9 to TRBJ2-1; 9 nucleotides align to TRBD2. V lost 3 bases and J lost 8; bases outside the gene matches: 9. The length of the CDR3 is 15 residues. CDR1 and CDR2 (germline): SGDLS, YYNGEE.

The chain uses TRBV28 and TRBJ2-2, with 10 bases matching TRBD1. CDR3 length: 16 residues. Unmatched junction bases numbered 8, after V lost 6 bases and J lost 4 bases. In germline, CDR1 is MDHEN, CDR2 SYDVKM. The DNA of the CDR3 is TGTGCCAGCAGCACTCCGGGACAGGGGATCACCGGGGAGCTGTTTTTT. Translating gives CASSTPGQGITGELFF. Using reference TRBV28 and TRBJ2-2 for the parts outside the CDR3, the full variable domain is DVKVTQSSRYLVKRTGEKVFLECVQDMDHENMFWYRQDPGLGLRLIYFSYDVKMKEKGDIPEGYSVSREKKERFSLILESASTNQTSMYLCASSTPGQGITGELFFGEGSRLTVL.

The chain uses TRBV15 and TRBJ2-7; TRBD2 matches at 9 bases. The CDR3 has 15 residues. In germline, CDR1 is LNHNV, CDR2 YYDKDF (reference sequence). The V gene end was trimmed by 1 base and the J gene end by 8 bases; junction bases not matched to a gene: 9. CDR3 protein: CATSRVPSGTSKQYF. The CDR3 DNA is TGTGCCACCAGCAGAGTCCCTAGCGGGACTTCCAAGCAGTACTTC.

CDR3 nucleotide sequence: TGTGCCAGCAGTGACTCCGACAGGAACACTGAAGCTTTCTTT. Translating it yields CASSDSDRNTEAFF. This chain uses TRBV6-4 with TRBJ1-1; weak D call: TRBD1 (5 bases). Deletions cut 0 bases from V and 1 base from J, with 6 bases between. The CDR3 loop spans 14 amino acids. CDR1 is MRHNA and CDR2 is SNTAGT in the germline V gene.

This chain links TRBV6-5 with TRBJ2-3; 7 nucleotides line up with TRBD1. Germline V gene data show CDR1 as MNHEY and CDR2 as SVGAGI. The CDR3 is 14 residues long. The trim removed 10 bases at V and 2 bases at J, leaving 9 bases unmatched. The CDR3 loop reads CATRTGQSTDTQYF. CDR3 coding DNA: TGTGCCACCCGGACAGGACAATCCACAGATACGCAGTATTTT.

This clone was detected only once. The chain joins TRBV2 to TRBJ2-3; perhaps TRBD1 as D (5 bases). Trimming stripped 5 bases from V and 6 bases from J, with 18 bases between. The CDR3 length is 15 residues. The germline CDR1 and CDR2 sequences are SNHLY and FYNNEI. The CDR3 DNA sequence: TGTGCCAGCAGTTATTTAAAGGGGCCGAGGGATACGCAGTATTTT. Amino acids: CASSYLKGPRDTQYF.

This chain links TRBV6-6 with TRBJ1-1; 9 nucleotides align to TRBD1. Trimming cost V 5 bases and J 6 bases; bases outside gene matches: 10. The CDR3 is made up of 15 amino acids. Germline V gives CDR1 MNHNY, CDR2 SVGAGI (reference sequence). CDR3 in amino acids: CASSPVAGQGSEAFF. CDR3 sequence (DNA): TGTGCCAGCAGTCCCGTTGCAGGACAGGGGTCTGAAGCTTTCTTT.

Written as DNA, the CDR3 is TGCGCCAGCAGCTCGGAGCTGAACACTGAAGCTTTCTTT. As protein: CASSSELNTEAFF. This chain connects TRBV5-1 to TRBJ1-1; D call uncertain. The CDR3 spans 13 residues. V was clipped by 3 bases and J by 0 bases, with 6 bases between them. The germline V gene has CDR1 SGHRS and CDR2 YFSETQ.

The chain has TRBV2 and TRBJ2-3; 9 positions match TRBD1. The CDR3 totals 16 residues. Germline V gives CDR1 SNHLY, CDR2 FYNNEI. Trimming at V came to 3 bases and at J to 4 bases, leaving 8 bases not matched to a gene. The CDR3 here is CASSDVGQGTSDTQYF. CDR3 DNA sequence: TGTGCCAGCAGTGACGTTGGACAGGGGACTTCAGATACGCAGTATTTT.

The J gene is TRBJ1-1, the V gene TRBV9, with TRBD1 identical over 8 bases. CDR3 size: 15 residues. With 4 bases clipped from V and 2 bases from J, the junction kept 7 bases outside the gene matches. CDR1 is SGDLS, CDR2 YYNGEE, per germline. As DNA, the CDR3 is TGTGCCAGCAGCACCGTCGACAGGGGCAACACTGAAGCTTTCTTT. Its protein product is CASSTVDRGNTEAFF.

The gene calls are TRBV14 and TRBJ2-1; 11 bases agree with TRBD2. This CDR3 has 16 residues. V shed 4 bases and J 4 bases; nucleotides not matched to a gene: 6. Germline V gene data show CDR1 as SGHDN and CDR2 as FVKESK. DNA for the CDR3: TGTGCCAGCAGCCTGGGACTAGCGGTCGTGTACAATGAGCAGTTCTTC. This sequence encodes CASSLGLAVVYNEQFF.

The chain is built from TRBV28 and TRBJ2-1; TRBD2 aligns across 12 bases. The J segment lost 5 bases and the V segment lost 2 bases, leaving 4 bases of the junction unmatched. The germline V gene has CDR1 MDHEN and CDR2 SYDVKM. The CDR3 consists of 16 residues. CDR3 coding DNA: TGTGCCAGCAGTTTACCCGGACTAGCGGGAAACAATGAGCAGTTCTTC. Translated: CASSLPGLAGNNEQFF.

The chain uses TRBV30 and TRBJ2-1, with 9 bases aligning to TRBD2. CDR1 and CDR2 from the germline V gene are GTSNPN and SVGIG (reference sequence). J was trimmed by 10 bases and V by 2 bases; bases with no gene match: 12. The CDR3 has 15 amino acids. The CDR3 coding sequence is TGTGCCTGGAGTCCCTCCCTAGCGGGATCCTCCGAGCAGTTCTTC. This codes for CAWSPSLAGSSEQFF.

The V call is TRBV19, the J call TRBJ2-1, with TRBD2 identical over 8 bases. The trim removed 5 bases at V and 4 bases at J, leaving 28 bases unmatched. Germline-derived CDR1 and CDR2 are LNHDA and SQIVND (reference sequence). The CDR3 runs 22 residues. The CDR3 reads CASSSLRSTSGDHNVWYNEQFF. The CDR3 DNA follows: TGTGCCAGTAGTTCCCTGAGGAGTACTAGCGGAGATCATAACGTTTGGTACAATGAGCAGTTCTTC.

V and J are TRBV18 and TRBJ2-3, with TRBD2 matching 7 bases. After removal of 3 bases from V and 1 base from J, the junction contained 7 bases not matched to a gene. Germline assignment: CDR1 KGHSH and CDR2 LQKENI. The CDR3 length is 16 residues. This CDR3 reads CASSPTSSGGTDTQYF. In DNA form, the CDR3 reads TGTGCCAGCTCACCCACCTCTAGCGGAGGCACAGATACGCAGTATTTT.

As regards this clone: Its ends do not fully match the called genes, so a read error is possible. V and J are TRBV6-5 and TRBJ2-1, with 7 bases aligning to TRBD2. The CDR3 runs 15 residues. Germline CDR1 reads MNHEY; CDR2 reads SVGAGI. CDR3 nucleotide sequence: TGTGCCAGCAGTTACTCGGGGCCCTTACTAGCGTCGGTGCTCTTC. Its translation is CASSYSGPLLASVLF.

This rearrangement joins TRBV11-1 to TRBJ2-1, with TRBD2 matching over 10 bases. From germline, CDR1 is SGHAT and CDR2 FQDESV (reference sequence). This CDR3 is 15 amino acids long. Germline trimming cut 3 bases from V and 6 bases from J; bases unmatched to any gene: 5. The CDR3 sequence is CASSFPSGGVNEQFF. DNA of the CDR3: TGTGCCAGCAGCTTCCCCAGCGGGGGGGTCAATGAGCAGTTCTTC.

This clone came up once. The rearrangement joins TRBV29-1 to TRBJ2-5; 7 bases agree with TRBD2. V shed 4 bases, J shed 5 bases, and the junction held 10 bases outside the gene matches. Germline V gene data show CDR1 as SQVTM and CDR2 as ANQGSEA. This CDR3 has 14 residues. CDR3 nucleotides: TGCAGCGTTGCCCCCGGCGGGGGTATGGAGACCCAGTACTTC. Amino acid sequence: CSVAPGGGMETQYF.

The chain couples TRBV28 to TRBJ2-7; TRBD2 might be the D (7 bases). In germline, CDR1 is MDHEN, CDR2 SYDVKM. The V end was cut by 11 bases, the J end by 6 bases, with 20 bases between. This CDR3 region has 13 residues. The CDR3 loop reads CASQGRVWGEQYF. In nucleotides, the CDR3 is TGTGCCTCTCAGGGGAGGGTTTGGGGCGAGCAGTACTTC.

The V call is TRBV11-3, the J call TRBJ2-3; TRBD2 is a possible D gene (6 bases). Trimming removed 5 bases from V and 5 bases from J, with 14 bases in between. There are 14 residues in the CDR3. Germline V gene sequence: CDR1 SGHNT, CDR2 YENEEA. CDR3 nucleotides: TGTGCCAGCAGCCCCGGAGGGCCAATAGATACGCAGTATTTT. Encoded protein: CASSPGGPIDTQYF.